This T cell receptor beta chain was identified in a study of blood T cell repertoires in COVID-19. Looking at the study overall: Material from acute and convalescent COVID-19 was sourced from the United States, Italy and Spain.

Assignment of participants to cohorts was predicated upon participant-reported clinical history. Under the authors' procedure: Estimates of nucleated cell counts were drawn from the amplification of reference gene primers. The assay was immunoSEQ multiplex PCR, and TCRdb's table has in-frame clones only and misses some. V and J calls and clone size are given by that table; D and trimming were obtained from the DNA. Here the sample spans about 280,000 clones, roughly four fifths being singletons. From germline, CDR1 is SGHDT and CDR2 YYEEEE. Trimming shortened V by 2 bases and J by 10 bases, and 13 bases separated the two germline ends. The CDR3 covers 13 residues.

This rearrangement joins TRBV5-6 to TRBJ2-1; no clear D. The TCR comes from a man aged 40-49 years who had been exposed to COVID-19. Source material: PBMCs or T cells enriched from blood (not recorded which). CDR3 DNA: TGTGCCAGCAGCTTAGCGCACATTCGGGAGCAGTTCTTC. Translation: CASSLAHIREQFF.